Here is one T cell receptor beta chain with its context. Its antigen is not known. Clones were read by immunoSEQ multiplex PCR, and TCRdb kept only the in-frame ones, dropping some. The sample has fewer than 30,000 clones, about 82% seen once. The V gene's germline CDR1 is SGHTS and CDR2 YDEGEE. V lost 1 base to trimming and J lost 9 bases, with 20 bases between them. The CDR3 is 16 residues long. Checkpoint therapy with ipilimumab 1 mg/kg began 14 to 28 days after transplant. Through week 26, nivolumab 3 mg/kg IV was given weeks 1, 4, 7, 10, then biweekly. The sample originates from a study of ipilimumab plus nivolumab after autologous stem cell transplantation. Study-wide results and limits: TCR repertoire, Treg phenotype and gut microbiota reportedly support more study of this approach.

The chain carries TRBV5-8 and TRBJ2-1, with unresolved D. The TCR was taken from a male donor with diffuse large B-cell lymphoma. Material: PBMCs, obtained in a trial of ipilimumab plus nivolumab as post-transplant consolidation. The DNA of the CDR3 is TGTGCCAGCAGCTTGACAGAACTCTCGACCGGTCGTGAGCAGTTCTTC. Translating gives CASSLTELSTGREQFF.